This section outlines one TCR beta chain sequence together with its context. These data come from a study of blood T cell repertoires in COVID-19. Across the study: The cDNA or gDNA used as material had been derived from T cells, B-cell-depleted T cells, or PBMCs.

The V end was cut by 1 base, the J end by 1 base, with 10 bases between. Germline V gene sequence: CDR1 GTSNPN, CDR2 SVGIG (reference sequence). The CDR3 covers 14 residues. As originally analysed: Amplified reference gene primers provided the basis for estimating nucleated cell counts. Method: immunoSEQ multiplex PCR; TCRdb's copy keeps in-frame clones and lacks some. Clone size and the V and J calls come from that table; the DNA yielded D and trimming. This repertoire shows around 150,000 clones, roughly 80% found once; its top ten account for about 8.6%. The TCR comes from a man aged 45-60 years with active or convalescent COVID-19. Specimen: peripheral blood. The chain has TRBV30 and TRBJ1-1; D perhaps matches TRBD1 (6 bases). DNA of the CDR3: TGTGCCTGGAGTGCCGGGACACCGAACACTGAAGCTTTCTTT. As protein: CAWSAGTPNTEAFF.